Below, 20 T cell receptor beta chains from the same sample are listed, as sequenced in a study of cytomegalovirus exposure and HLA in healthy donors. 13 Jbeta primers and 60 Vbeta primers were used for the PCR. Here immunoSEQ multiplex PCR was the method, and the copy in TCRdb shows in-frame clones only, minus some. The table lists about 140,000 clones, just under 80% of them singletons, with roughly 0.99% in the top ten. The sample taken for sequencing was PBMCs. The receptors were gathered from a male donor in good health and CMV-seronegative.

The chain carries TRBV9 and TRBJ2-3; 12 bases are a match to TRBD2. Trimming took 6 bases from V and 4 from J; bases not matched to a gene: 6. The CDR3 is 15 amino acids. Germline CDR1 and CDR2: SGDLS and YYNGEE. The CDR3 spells CASNPSGGAADTQYF. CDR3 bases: TGTGCCAGCAACCCTAGCGGGGGGGCCGCAGATACGCAGTATTTT.

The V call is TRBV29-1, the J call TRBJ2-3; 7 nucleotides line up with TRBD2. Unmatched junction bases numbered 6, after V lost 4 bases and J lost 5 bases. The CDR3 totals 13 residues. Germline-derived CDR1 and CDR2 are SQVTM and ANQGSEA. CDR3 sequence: CSVGAGVGDTQYF. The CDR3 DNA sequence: TGCAGCGTTGGCGCGGGGGTGGGAGATACGCAGTATTTT.

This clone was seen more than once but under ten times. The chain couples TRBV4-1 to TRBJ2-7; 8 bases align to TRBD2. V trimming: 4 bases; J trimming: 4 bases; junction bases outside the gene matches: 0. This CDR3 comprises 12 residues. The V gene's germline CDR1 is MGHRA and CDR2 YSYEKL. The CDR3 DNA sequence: TGCGCCAGCAGCCCGGGGGGGTACGAGCAGTACTTC. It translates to CASSPGGYEQYF.

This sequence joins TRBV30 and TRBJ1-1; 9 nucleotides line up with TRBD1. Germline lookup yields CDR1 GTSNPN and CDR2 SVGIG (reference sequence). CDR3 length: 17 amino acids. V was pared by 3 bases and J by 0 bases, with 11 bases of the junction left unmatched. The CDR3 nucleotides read TGTGCCTGGAGGAAGAACAGGGGGCTTCCTATGAACACTGAAGCTTTCTTT. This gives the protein CAWRKNRGLPMNTEAFF.

The CDR3 here is CASEGTSGNTGELFF. The CDR3 DNA reads as TGTGCCAGCGAAGGGACTAGCGGGAACACCGGGGAGCTGTTTTTT. V and J are TRBV6-1 and TRBJ2-2; 11 bases are shared with TRBD2. Germline values: CDR1 MNHNS, CDR2 SASEGT. Trimming took 8 bases from V and 1 from J; bases not matched to a gene: 3. There are 15 residues in the CDR3.

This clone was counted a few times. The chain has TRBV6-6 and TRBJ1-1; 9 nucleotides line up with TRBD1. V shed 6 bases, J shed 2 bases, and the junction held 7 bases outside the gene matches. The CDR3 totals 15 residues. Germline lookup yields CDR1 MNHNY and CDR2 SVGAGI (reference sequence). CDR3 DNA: TGTGCCAGCAGAGCGATGGGACAGGGTAACACTGAAGCTTTCTTT. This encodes CASRAMGQGNTEAFF.

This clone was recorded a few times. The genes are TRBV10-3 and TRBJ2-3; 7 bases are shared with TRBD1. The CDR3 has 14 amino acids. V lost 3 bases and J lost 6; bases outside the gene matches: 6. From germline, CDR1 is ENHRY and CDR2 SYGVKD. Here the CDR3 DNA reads TGTGCCATCAGTGACTCCGACAGGGAGGATACGCAGTATTTT. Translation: CAISDSDREDTQYF.

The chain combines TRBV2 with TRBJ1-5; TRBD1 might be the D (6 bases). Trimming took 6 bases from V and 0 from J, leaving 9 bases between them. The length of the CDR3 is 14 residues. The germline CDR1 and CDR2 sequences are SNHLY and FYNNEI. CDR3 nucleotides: TGTGCCAGCAGAGGGGGTGGTAGCAATCAGCCCCAGCATTTT. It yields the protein CASRGGGSNQPQHF.

The CDR3 coding sequence is TGTGCCTGGACAGTGCAGGGGGGCACAGATACGCAGTATTTT. It translates to CAWTVQGGTDTQYF. The chain couples TRBV30 to TRBJ2-3; 7 nucleotides match TRBD1. The V gene end was trimmed by 4 bases and the J gene end by 1 base; junction bases not matched to a gene: 5. Per germline, CDR1 GTSNPN and CDR2 SVGIG (reference sequence). The CDR3 sequence is 14 residues long.

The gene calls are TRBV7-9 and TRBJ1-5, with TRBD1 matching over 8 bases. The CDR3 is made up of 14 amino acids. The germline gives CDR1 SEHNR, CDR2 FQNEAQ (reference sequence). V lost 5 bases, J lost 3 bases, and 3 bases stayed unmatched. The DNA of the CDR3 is TGTGCCAGCAGCCGGACAGGGACCAATCAGCCCCAGCATTTT. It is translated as CASSRTGTNQPQHF.

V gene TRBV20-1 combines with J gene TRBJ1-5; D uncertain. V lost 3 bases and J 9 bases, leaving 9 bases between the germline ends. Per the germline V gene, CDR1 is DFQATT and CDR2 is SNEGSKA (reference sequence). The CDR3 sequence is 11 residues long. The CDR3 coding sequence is TGCAGTGCTAGGGAGAGCGGGCCCCAGCATTTT. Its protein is CSARESGPQHF.

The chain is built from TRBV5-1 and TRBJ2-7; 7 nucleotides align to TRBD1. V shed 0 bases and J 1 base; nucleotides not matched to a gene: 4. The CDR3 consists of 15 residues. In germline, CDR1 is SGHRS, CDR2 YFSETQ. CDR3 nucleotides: TGCGCCAGCAGCTTGGCGACAGGGTGGTCCTACGAGCAGTACTTC. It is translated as CASSLATGWSYEQYF.

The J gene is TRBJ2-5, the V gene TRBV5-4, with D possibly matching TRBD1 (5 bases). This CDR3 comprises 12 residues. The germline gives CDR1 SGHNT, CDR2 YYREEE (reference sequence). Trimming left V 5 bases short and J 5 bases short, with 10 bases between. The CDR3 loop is CASSRKGETQYF. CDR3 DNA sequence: TGTGCCAGCAGTAGAAAGGGGGAGACCCAGTACTTC.

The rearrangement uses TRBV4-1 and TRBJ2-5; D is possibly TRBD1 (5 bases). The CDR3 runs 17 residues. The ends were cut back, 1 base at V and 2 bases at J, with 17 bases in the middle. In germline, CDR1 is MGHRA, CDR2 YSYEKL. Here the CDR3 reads CASSQGATVSTQETQYF. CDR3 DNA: TGCGCCAGCAGCCAAGGGGCGACAGTTTCTACTCAAGAGACCCAGTACTTC.

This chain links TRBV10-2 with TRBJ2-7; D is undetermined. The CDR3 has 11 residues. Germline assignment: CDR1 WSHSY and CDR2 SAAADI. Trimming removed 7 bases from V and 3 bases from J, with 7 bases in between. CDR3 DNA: TGCGCCAGCACTGACGGCTACGAGCAGTACTTC. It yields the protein CASTDGYEQYF.

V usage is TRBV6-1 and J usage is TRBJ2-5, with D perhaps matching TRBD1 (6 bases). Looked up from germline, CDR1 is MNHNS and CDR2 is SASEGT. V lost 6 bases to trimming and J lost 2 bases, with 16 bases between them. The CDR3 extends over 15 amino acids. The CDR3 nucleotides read TGTGCCAGCAGGCAAATGGGACACCGGCAAGAGACCCAGTACTTC. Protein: CASRQMGHRQETQYF.

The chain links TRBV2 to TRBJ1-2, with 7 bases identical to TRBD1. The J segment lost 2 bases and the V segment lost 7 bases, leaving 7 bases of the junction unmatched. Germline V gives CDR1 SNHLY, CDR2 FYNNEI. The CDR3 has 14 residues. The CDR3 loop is CASTRDSANYGYTF. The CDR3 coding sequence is TGTGCCAGCACTCGGGACAGTGCGAACTATGGCTACACCTTC.

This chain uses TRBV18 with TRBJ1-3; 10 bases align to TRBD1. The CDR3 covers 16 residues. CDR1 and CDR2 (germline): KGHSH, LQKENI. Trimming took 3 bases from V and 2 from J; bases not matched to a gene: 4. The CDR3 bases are TGTGCCAGCTCACCTGCCGGGACAGGGGCTGGAAACACCATATATTTT. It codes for CASSPAGTGAGNTIYF.

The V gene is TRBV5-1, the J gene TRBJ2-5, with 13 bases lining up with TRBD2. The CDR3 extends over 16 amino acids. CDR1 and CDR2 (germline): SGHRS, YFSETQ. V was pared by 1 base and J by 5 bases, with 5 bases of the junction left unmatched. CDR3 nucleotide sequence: TGCGCCAGCAGCTTGACTAGCGGGGGGGCAGAGGAGACCCAGTACTTC. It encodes CASSLTSGGAEETQYF.

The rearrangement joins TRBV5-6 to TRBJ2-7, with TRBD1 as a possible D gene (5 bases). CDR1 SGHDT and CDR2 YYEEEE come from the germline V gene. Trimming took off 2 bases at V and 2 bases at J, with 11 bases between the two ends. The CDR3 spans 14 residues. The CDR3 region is CASSFIPGPYEQYF. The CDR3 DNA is TGTGCCAGCAGCTTCATCCCAGGGCCCTACGAGCAGTACTTC.